Listed below are T cell receptor beta chains from one sample, sequenced in a study of blood T cell repertoires in COVID-19. Clones were sequenced by immunoSEQ multiplex PCR, and TCRdb holds only the in-frame ones, with some missing. Of more than 200,000 clones listed, about 84% are singletons. The sequenced sample was PBMCs or T cells enriched from blood (not recorded which). These receptors all stem from a man aged 55 to 70 who had recovered from COVID-19. Each CDR3 is given with its conserved first and last residue. Each record gives: clone size, V gene, D gene, J gene, CDR3 protein, CDR3 DNA. A D gene is named only where the DNA matches it firmly. Clone sizes are given selectively: once, few, many, or a class where the clone is expanded.

clone size: NA
V gene: TRBV5-6
D gene: NA
J gene: TRBJ1-3
CDR3 protein: CASSLAQSRNTIYF
CDR3 DNA: TGTGCCAGCAGCTTGGCCCAGTCGAGAAACACCATATATTTT

clone size: NA
V gene: TRBV7-8
D gene: NA
J gene: TRBJ2-7
CDR3 protein: CASSLRVGASYEQYF
CDR3 DNA: TGTGCCAGCAGCTTGAGGGTGGGGGCATCATACGAGCAGTACTTC

clone size: NA
V gene: TRBV5-8
D gene: TRBD1
J gene: TRBJ2-7
CDR3 protein: CASSLGQGGYEQYF
CDR3 DNA: TGTGCCAGCAGCTTGGGACAGGGTGGCTACGAGCAGTACTTC

clone size: NA
V gene: TRBV7-9
D gene: NA
J gene: TRBJ2-3
CDR3 protein: CASSFGDTDTQYF
CDR3 DNA: TGTGCCAGCAGCTTCGGGGACACAGATACGCAGTATTTT

clone size: once
V gene: TRBV4-3
D gene: NA
J gene: TRBJ2-6
CDR3 protein: CASSQDHSSGANVLTF
CDR3 DNA: TGCGCCAGCAGCCAAGATCACAGCTCTGGGGCCAACGTCCTGACTTTC

clone size: once
V gene: TRBV6-5
D gene: TRBD1
J gene: TRBJ1-2
CDR3 protein: CASSSPGQGVYGYTF
CDR3 DNA: TGTGCCAGCAGTAGCCCGGGACAGGGGGTCTATGGCTACACCTTC

clone size: NA
V gene: TRBV11-2
D gene: NA
J gene: TRBJ1-1
CDR3 protein: CASSLAGDTEAFF
CDR3 DNA: TGTGCCAGCAGCTTAGCGGGGGACACTGAAGCTTTCTTT

clone size: NA
V gene: TRBV19
D gene: NA
J gene: TRBJ2-1
CDR3 protein: CASSSSYSYNEQFF
CDR3 DNA: TGTGCCAGTAGTTCCAGCTACAGCTACAATGAGCAGTTCTTC

clone size: NA
V gene: TRBV5-6
D gene: NA
J gene: TRBJ1-1
CDR3 protein: CASSLADSAEAFF
CDR3 DNA: TGTGCCAGCAGCTTGGCCGACAGCGCTGAAGCTTTCTTT

clone size: NA
V gene: TRBV18
D gene: NA
J gene: TRBJ1-2
CDR3 protein: CASSPQGSQLDGYTF
CDR3 DNA: TGTGCCAGCTCACCGCAGGGGAGTCAGTTGGATGGCTACACCTTC

clone size: NA
V gene: TRBV15
D gene: NA
J gene: TRBJ1-2
CDR3 protein: CATSRDGPGAEPGGYTF
CDR3 DNA: TGTGCCACCAGCAGAGATGGTCCGGGAGCTGAGCCCGGGGGCTACACCTTC

clone size: NA
V gene: TRBV3-1/TRBV3-2
D gene: TRBD2
J gene: TRBJ2-3
CDR3 protein: CASSWRGGDSDTQYF
CDR3 DNA: TGTGCCAGCAGCTGGCGGGGGGGCGACTCAGATACGCAGTATTTT

clone size: NA
V gene: TRBV7-9
D gene: TRBD1
J gene: TRBJ2-7
CDR3 protein: CASSLASRTGAYEQYF
CDR3 DNA: TGTGCCAGCAGCTTAGCGAGTAGGACAGGCGCCTACGAGCAGTACTTC

clone size: NA
V gene: TRBV7-7
D gene: NA
J gene: TRBJ2-5
CDR3 protein: CASSLGTGAKETQYF
CDR3 DNA: TGTGCTAGCAGCCTCGGGACTGGGGCTAAAGAGACCCAGTACTTC

clone size: NA
V gene: TRBV18
D gene: NA
J gene: TRBJ2-5
CDR3 protein: CASSPPGTSQETQYF
CDR3 DNA: TGTGCCAGCTCACCACCGGGGACTTCTCAAGAGACCCAGTACTTC

clone size: NA
V gene: TRBV7-9
D gene: TRBD1
J gene: TRBJ1-1
CDR3 protein: CASSVDRLGEAFF
CDR3 DNA: TGTGCCAGCAGCGTGGACAGGTTAGGTGAAGCTTTCTTT

clone size: once
V gene: TRBV19
D gene: TRBD1
J gene: TRBJ1-1
CDR3 protein: CASRGDRGGTEAFF
CDR3 DNA: TGTGCCAGTAGGGGGGACAGGGGAGGCACTGAAGCTTTCTTT

clone size: NA
V gene: TRBV6-5
D gene: TRBD2
J gene: TRBJ2-5
CDR3 protein: CASRALAGGSETQYF
CDR3 DNA: TGTGCCAGCAGGGCCCTAGCGGGGGGGTCAGAGACCCAGTACTTC

clone size: once
V gene: TRBV6-2/TRBV6-3
D gene: TRBD1
J gene: TRBJ2-3
CDR3 protein: CASSQGQGADTQYF
CDR3 DNA: TGTGCCAGCAGCCAGGGGCAGGGGGCAGATACGCAGTATTTT